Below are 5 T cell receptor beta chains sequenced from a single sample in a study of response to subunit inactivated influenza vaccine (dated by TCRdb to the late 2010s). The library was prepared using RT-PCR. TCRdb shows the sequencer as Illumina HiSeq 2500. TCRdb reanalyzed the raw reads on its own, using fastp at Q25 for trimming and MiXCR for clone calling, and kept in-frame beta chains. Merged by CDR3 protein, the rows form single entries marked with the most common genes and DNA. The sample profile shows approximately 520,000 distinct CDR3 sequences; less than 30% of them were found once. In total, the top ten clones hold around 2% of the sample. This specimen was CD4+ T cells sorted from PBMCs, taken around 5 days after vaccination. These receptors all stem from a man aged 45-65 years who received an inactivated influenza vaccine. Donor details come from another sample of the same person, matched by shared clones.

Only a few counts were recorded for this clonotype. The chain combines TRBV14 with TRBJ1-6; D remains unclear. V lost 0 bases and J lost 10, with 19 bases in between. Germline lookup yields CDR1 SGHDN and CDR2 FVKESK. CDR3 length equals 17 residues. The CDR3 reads CASSQDIRERGGSPLHF. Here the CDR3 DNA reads TGTGCCAGCAGCCAAGATATCCGGGAACGAGGCGGATCACCCCTCCACTTT.

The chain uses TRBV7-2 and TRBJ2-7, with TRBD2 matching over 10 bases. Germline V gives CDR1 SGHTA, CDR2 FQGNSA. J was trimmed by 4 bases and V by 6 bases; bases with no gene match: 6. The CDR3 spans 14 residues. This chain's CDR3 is CASRPGTSVYEQYF. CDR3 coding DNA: TGTGCCAGCAGACCCGGGACTAGCGTTTACGAGCAGTACTTC.

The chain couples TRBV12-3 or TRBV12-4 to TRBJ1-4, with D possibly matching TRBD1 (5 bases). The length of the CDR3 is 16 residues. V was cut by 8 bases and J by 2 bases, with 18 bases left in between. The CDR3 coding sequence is TGTGCCAGCTGTTCGGGTGTCGGGGCGACTAATGAAAAACTGTTTTTT. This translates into CASCSGVGATNEKLFF.

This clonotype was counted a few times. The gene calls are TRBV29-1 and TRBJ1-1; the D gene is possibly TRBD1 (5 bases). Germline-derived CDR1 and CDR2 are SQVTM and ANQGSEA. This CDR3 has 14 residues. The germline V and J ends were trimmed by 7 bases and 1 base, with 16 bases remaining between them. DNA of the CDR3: TGCAGCGCCCAGGGTTCGGGTCGGAACACTGAAGCTTTCTTT. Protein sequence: CSAQGSGRNTEAFF.

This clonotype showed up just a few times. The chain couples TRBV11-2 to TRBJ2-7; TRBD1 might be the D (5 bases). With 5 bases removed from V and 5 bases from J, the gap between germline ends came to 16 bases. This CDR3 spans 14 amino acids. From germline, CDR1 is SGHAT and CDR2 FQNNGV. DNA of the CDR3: TGTGCCAGCAGCCTGGACAACTACCTCCACGAGCAGTACTTC. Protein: CASSLDNYLHEQYF.